The T cell receptor (beta chain) described here comes from a study of T-cell memory formation after mild COVID-19. Across the study: Among the donors, TCR clusters were largely specific to each donor. Study-wide points: Whether day 37 second-wave clones are SARS-CoV-2-specific was not confirmed. Several responding clones turned up in pre-infection memory, indicating that cross-reactive memory may have taken part. Most CD4+ clones that shrank were in CM and EM, while CD8+ ones turned up in EMRA.

The V end was cut by 6 bases, the J end by 5 bases, with 19 bases between. The CDR3 runs 15 residues. Each CDR3 protein gets one entry after TCRdb re-called the 5' RACE reads with MiXCR. Of about 430,000 distinct CDR3 sequences in the sample, less than 25% were seen once. About this clonotype itself: What it binds is unknown.

The sample comprised PBMCs or a T cell subset sorted from them (not recorded which). The V gene is TRBV12-3 or TRBV12-4, the J gene TRBJ2-5; D is perhaps TRBD1 or TRBD2 (5 bases each). The receptor's source is an adult woman who had mild COVID-19 (a few samples of this study predate the infection). Cell type and time point are not known. CDR3 amino acids: CASRPPDNPGETQYF. The DNA for the CDR3 is TGTGCCAGCAGACCGCCGGACAACCCGGGGGAGACCCAGTACTTC.